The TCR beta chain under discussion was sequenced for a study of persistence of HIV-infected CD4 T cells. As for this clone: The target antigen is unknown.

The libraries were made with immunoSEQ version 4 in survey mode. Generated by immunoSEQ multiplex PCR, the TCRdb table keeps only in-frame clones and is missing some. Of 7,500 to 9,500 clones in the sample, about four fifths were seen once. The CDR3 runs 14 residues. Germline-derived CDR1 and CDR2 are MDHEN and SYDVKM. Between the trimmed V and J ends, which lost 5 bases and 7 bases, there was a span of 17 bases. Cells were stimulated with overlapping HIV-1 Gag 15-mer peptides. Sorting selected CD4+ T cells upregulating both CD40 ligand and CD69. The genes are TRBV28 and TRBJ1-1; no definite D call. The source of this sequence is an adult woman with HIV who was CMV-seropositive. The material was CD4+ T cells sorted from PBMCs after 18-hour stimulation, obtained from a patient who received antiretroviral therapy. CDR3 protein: CASSPPQVRGEAFF. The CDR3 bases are TGTGCCAGCAGTCCCCCCCAGGTTCGGGGTGAAGCTTTCTTT.